A selection of T cell receptor beta chains follows, all from one sample in a study of PD-1 blockade in classical Hodgkin lymphoma. Sequenced by immunoSEQ multiplex PCR; TCRdb stores in-frame clones only, minus some. The sample contains about 30,000 clones, 86% of which appear only once. The sequencing used CD4+ T cells from blood, collected before the fourth cycle of nivolumab. Source of these receptors: a human donor with classical Hodgkin lymphoma. Both conserved end residues are part of each CDR3. Fields, in order: V gene, J gene, D gene, clone size, CDR3 DNA, CDR3 protein. The D gene is left open where the match is weak. Clone size, where shown, is once, few, many, or a class for clones that have expanded.

TRBV5-6	TRBJ1-2	-	-	TGTGCCAGCAGCTGGGACACCCTTAACTATGGCTACACCTTC	CASSWDTLNYGYTF
TRBV27	TRBJ1-1	-	-	TGTGCCAGCAGTACAGGACGGGGACTGCGGAACACTGAAGCTTTCTTT	CASSTGRGLRNTEAFF
TRBV18	TRBJ2-7	-	-	TGTGCCAGCTCACTTGTCAGGGGAGACGAATTCACTACCTACGAGCAGTACTTC	CASSLVRGDEFTTYEQYF
TRBV18	TRBJ1-1	-	-	TGTGCCAGCTCACCAGGGGCAGGGGTGAACACTGAAGCTTTCTTT	CASSPGAGVNTEAFF
TRBV6-1	TRBJ2-7	-	-	TGTGCCAGCAGTGAAGGGGTAGGGGGCTACGAGCAGTACTTC	CASSEGVGGYEQYF
TRBV7-2	TRBJ2-3	-	-	TGTGCCAGCAGCGCCCAGGGGTCCATACTTGCAGATACGCAGTATTTT	CASSAQGSILADTQYF
TRBV27	TRBJ2-1	-	-	TGTGCCAGCAGTTTAAGTGGCATGGTTGGGGACTCCAGATTCAATGAGCAGTTCTTC	CASSLSGMVGDSRFNEQFF
TRBV28	TRBJ1-2	-	-	TGTGCCAGCAGGCGTTTCTCCGGGCAGGGAGCTAACTATGGCTACACCTTC	CASRRFSGQGANYGYTF
TRBV5-1	TRBJ2-3	TRBD2	-	TGCGCCAGCGGGGTAGGCGGGGGTACCACAGATACGCAGTATTTT	CASGVGGGTTDTQYF
TRBV5-4	TRBJ2-3	-	-	TGTGCCAGCAGCTTAGGGACGAGACCAATTGGCACAGATACGCAGTATTTT	CASSLGTRPIGTDTQYF
TRBV6-5	TRBJ1-6	-	-	TGTGCCAGCAGCGGAAAGGGGGTTTCACCCCTCCACTTT	CASSGKGVSPLHF
TRBV7-2	TRBJ1-3	-	-	TGTGCCAGCAGCTTAGCGCGGTTACCGGGAAACACCATATATTTT	CASSLARLPGNTIYF
TRBV5-1	TRBJ2-3	-	-	TGCGCCAGCAGCTTGGACTCCTCCCGGTCAGATACGCAGTATTTT	CASSLDSSRSDTQYF
TRBV10-3	TRBJ2-3	-	-	TGTGCCATCAGTGAGGGGGGCCCCAATACGCAGTATTTT	CAISEGGPNTQYF
TRBV27	TRBJ2-7	TRBD1	few	TGTGCCAGCGGGCGGAAGACAGGGTCGGATTCCTACGAGCAGTACTTC	CASGRKTGSDSYEQYF
TRBV2	TRBJ2-2	-	-	TGTGCCACTCGCGGAGGGGGTAACACCGGGGAGCTGTTTTTT	CATRGGGNTGELFF
TRBV7-3	TRBJ1-1	-	few	TGTGCCAGCAGCTTAGGACAAGCTAACACTGAAGCTTTCTTT	CASSLGQANTEAFF
TRBV7-2	TRBJ1-1	TRBD1	-	TGTGCCAGCAGCCCCGGGGACAGTCACATGAACACTGAAGCTTTCTTT	CASSPGDSHMNTEAFF